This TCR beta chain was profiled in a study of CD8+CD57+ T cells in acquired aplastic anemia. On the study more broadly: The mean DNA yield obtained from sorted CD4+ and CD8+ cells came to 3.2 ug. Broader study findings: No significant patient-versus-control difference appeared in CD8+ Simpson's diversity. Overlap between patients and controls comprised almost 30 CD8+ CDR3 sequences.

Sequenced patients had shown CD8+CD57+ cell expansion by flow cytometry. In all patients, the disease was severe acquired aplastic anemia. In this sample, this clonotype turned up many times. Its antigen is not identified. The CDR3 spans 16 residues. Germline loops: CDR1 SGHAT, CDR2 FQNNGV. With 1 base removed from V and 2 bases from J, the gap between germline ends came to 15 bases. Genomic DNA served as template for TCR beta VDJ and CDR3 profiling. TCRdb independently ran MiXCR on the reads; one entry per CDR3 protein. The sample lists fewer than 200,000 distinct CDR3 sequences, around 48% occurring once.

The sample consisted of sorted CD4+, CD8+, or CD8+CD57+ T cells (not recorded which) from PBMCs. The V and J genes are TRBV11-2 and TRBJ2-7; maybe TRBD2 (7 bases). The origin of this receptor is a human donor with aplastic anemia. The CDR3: CASSLGIGGPPYEQYF. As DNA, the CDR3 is TGTGCCAGCAGCTTAGGTATCGGGGGGCCCCCCTACGAGCAGTACTTC.